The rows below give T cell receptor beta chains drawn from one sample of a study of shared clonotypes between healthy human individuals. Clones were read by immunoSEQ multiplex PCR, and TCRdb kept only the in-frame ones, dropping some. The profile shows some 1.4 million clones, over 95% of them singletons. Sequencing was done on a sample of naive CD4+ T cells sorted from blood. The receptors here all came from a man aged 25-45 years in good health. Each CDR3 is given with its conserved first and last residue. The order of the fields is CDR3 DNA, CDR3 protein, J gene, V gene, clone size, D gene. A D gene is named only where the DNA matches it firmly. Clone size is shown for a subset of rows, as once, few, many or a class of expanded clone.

TGCAGCGTTGTACTGGGGGGATACTATGGCTACACCTTC	CSVVLGGYYGYTF	TRBJ1-2	TRBV29-1	-	-
TGTGCCAGCAGTTACTTAGCGGGAGGGCCAGGGGTTGAGCAGTTCTTC	CASSYLAGGPGVEQFF	TRBJ2-1	TRBV6-6	-	TRBD2
TGTGCCAGCAGCCCGAGGGCGTGGACCCAGTACTTC	CASSPRAWTQYF	TRBJ2-5	TRBV6-1	-	-
TGTGCCAGCAGCCCCCACGGCGGTAGCGGCACAGATACGCAGTATTTT	CASSPHGGSGTDTQYF	TRBJ2-3	TRBV9	-	-
TGTGCCAGTCAGCCGGAGGGTTATCAGCCCCAGCATTTT	CASQPEGYQPQHF	TRBJ1-5	TRBV25-1	-	-
TGTGCCTGTTACTCTAGCTCTGGAAACACCATATATTTT	CACYSSSGNTIYF	TRBJ1-3	TRBV30	-	-
TGTGCCAGAAGCCCCGCTCGGACAGGGGGTTATCAGCCCCAGCATTTT	CARSPARTGGYQPQHF	TRBJ1-5	TRBV5-3	-	TRBD1
TGTGCCAGCAGCCCTCAGGTCCAAAGCGGAGCCTATGGCTACACCTTC	CASSPQVQSGAYGYTF	TRBJ1-2	TRBV9	-	-
TGTGCCAGCGGCCCCCGGACAGGGGGTAGAAACAATCAGCCCCAGCATTTT	CASGPRTGGRNNQPQHF	TRBJ1-5	TRBV6-4	-	TRBD1
TGTGCCAGTAGTATCTCTGGGACAGGGGGTCTCAATGAGCAGTTCTTC	CASSISGTGGLNEQFF	TRBJ2-1	TRBV19	-	TRBD1
TGTGCCAGCAGTTTGTGGGGGGCAGCTGGAAACACCATATATTTT	CASSLWGAAGNTIYF	TRBJ1-3	TRBV28	-	-
TGCAGCGTCGCCCTGAGGGCCGGGAACACCATATATTTT	CSVALRAGNTIYF	TRBJ1-3	TRBV29-1	-	-
TGTGCCAGCAGCTCGGGACAGGGGAGCAATCAGCCCCAGCATTTT	CASSSGQGSNQPQHF	TRBJ1-5	TRBV7-2	once	TRBD1
TGTGCCACTTCAGGAGGGAACACTGAAGCTTTCTTT	CATSGGNTEAFF	TRBJ1-1	TRBV2	-	-
TGTGCCAGCAGCGTATCTATGGATCAGCCCCAGCATTTT	CASSVSMDQPQHF	TRBJ1-5	TRBV9	-	-
TGTGCCATCAGTGAGGTGGCAGACGGCGAGCAGTACTTC	CAISEVADGEQYF	TRBJ2-7	TRBV10-3	-	-
TGTGCCATCAGTTGGGTAGGTGTTTCCCGCGAGCAGTACTTC	CAISWVGVSREQYF	TRBJ2-7	TRBV10-3	-	-
TGTGCCACCCTCGCCTACGGGTACAATGAGCAGTTCTTC	CATLAYGYNEQFF	TRBJ2-1	TRBV15	-	-